Presented here are 3 T cell receptor beta chains from one specimen sequenced in a study of response to subunit inactivated influenza vaccine. TCRdb re-called the RT-PCR reads through MiXCR, storing one row per CDR3 protein. The table lists around 250,000 distinct CDR3 sequences, 12% of them singletons, with less than 8.5% in the top ten. The sample was non-naive T cells sorted from PBMCs, taken 14 days before vaccination. These receptors were taken from a man aged 50 to 60 who received an inactivated influenza vaccine.

This clonotype was counted many times. V gene TRBV29-1 combines with J gene TRBJ1-1; no reliable D call. The V end was cut by 5 bases, the J end by 7 bases, with 8 bases between. Germline CDR1 reads SQVTM; CDR2 reads ANQGSEA. This CDR3 has 10 amino acids. The CDR3 sequence is CSVRELEAFF. DNA for the CDR3: TGCAGCGTTCGGGAGCTTGAAGCTTTCTTT.

This clonotype was counted many times. The chain recombines TRBV5-1 with TRBJ2-3, with 9 bases that match TRBD2. Germline CDR1 is SGHRS and CDR2 is YFSETQ. V shed 3 bases, J shed 4 bases, and the junction held 6 bases outside the gene matches. This CDR3 spans 15 amino acids. CDR3 bases: TGCGCCAGCAGCTCGACTAGCGGCAGATCAGATACGCAGTATTTT. It specifies CASSSTSGRSDTQYF.

The V gene is TRBV10-2, the J gene TRBJ2-1, with 10 bases lining up with TRBD2. The germline CDR1 and CDR2 sequences are WSHSY and SAAADI. With 8 bases clipped from V and 1 base from J, the junction kept 8 bases outside the gene matches. The CDR3 spans 16 residues. CDR3 in DNA: TGCGCCAGCGGGCGATCTAGCGGGAGATCCTACAATGAGCAGTTCTTC. Translation gives CASGRSSGRSYNEQFF.